Listed below are T cell receptor beta chains from one sample, sequenced in a study of lymphopenia after photon versus proton radiotherapy. The data were produced by immunoSEQ multiplex PCR, yet TCRdb's version contains in-frame clones alone and is incomplete. Here the sample spans tens of thousands of clones, approximately 89% being singletons. The sample was peripheral blood, taken from a patient treated with proton-based radiotherapy. The receptor source for this set is a woman in her 70s with pancreatic cancer. Some clones in this sample may be carry-over from other donors' samples. CDR3s include the opening cysteine and the closing phenylalanine or tryptophan. A D gene is named only where the DNA matches it firmly. Only part of the rows carry a size: once, few, many, or a class if the clone is expanded.

j_call: TRBJ2-7
v_call: TRBV7-8
cdr3_length: 12
clone_size: NA
d_call: TRBD2
cdr3_nt: TGTGCCAGCAGCCGACTAGCACCCGAGCAGTACTTC
cdr3_aa: CASSRLAPEQYF

j_call: TRBJ2-5
v_call: TRBV7-6
cdr3_length: 14
clone_size: NA
d_call: NA
cdr3_nt: TGTGCCAGCAGTCCACAGGGATATTCGGAGACCCAGTACTTC
cdr3_aa: CASSPQGYSETQYF

j_call: TRBJ1-3
v_call: TRBV28
cdr3_length: 17
clone_size: NA
d_call: NA
cdr3_nt: TGTGCCAGCAGTTTGGAGGGGGGAATTTCCTCTGGAAACACCATATATTTT
cdr3_aa: CASSLEGGISSGNTIYF

j_call: TRBJ2-7
v_call: TRBV6-1
cdr3_length: 15
clone_size: NA
d_call: TRBD1
cdr3_nt: TGTGCCAGCAGTGATCGGACAGGGCGATTCTACGAGCAGTACTTC
cdr3_aa: CASSDRTGRFYEQYF

j_call: TRBJ2-7
v_call: TRBV9
cdr3_length: 17
clone_size: NA
d_call: TRBD1
cdr3_nt: TGTGCCAGCAGCCTGGGACAGGGAGCAAACCTAATCTACGAGCAGTACTTC
cdr3_aa: CASSLGQGANLIYEQYF

j_call: TRBJ1-6
v_call: TRBV6-5
cdr3_length: 11
clone_size: once
d_call: NA
cdr3_nt: TGTGCCAGCCGGTCAGGTTCACCCCTCCACTTT
cdr3_aa: CASRSGSPLHF

j_call: TRBJ2-1
v_call: TRBV10-3
cdr3_length: 16
clone_size: NA
d_call: TRBD2
cdr3_nt: TGTGCCACCGGACTAGCGGGAGCTCGACGTTTGAGTGAGCAGTTCTTC
cdr3_aa: CATGLAGARRLSEQFF

j_call: TRBJ2-7
v_call: TRBV30
cdr3_length: 16
clone_size: NA
d_call: TRBD2
cdr3_nt: TGTGCCTGGAGTGTTTCTCCGGGACTAGCGGCAAAAGCGGTGTACTTC
cdr3_aa: CAWSVSPGLAAKAVYF

j_call: TRBJ1-1
v_call: TRBV6-1
cdr3_length: 13
clone_size: NA
d_call: NA
cdr3_nt: TGTGCCAGCAGTACGGTAGAAGAGACTGAAGCTTTCTTT
cdr3_aa: CASSTVEETEAFF

j_call: TRBJ2-1
v_call: TRBV10-3
cdr3_length: 13
clone_size: NA
d_call: NA
cdr3_nt: TGTGCCATCAGTGAGGAAACAGCTAATGAGCAGTTCTTC
cdr3_aa: CAISEETANEQFF

j_call: TRBJ2-1
v_call: TRBV5-4
cdr3_length: 15
clone_size: NA
d_call: TRBD1
cdr3_nt: TGTGCCAGCAGCCCCCGACAGGGGGATTTCAATGAGCAGTTCTTC
cdr3_aa: CASSPRQGDFNEQFF

j_call: TRBJ1-1
v_call: TRBV27
cdr3_length: 15
clone_size: once
d_call: NA
cdr3_nt: TGTGCCAGCAGTTTAGGAGGCAGGGAGTCCACTGAAGCTTTCTTT
cdr3_aa: CASSLGGRESTEAFF

j_call: TRBJ2-7
v_call: TRBV7-2
cdr3_length: 16
clone_size: NA
d_call: NA
cdr3_nt: TGTGCCAGCAGCCGTACTGGTGGACAGACGATCTACGAGCAGTACTTC
cdr3_aa: CASSRTGGQTIYEQYF

j_call: TRBJ1-5
v_call: TRBV5-5
cdr3_length: 15
clone_size: NA
d_call: NA
cdr3_nt: TGTGCCAGCAGCCCCCGGACGGACACTAATCAGCCCCAGCATTTT
cdr3_aa: CASSPRTDTNQPQHF

j_call: TRBJ2-7
v_call: TRBV14
cdr3_length: 11
clone_size: NA
d_call: NA
cdr3_nt: TGTGCCAGCAGCTCCGGGGCCGAGCAGTACTTC
cdr3_aa: CASSSGAEQYF

j_call: TRBJ1-5
v_call: TRBV19
cdr3_length: 14
clone_size: NA
d_call: TRBD1
cdr3_nt: TGTGCCAGTAGTGTGGGGACAGGCAATCAGCCCCAGCATTTT
cdr3_aa: CASSVGTGNQPQHF

j_call: TRBJ2-7
v_call: TRBV28
cdr3_length: 13
clone_size: NA
d_call: NA
cdr3_nt: TGTGCCAGCAGGGGGGACACCAACTACGAGCAGTACTTC
cdr3_aa: CASRGDTNYEQYF

j_call: TRBJ2-5
v_call: TRBV30
cdr3_length: 13
clone_size: once
d_call: NA
cdr3_nt: TGTGCCTGGAGAGTCAGCGGCCAAGAGACCCAGTACTTC
cdr3_aa: CAWRVSGQETQYF

j_call: TRBJ2-1
v_call: TRBV18
cdr3_length: 17
clone_size: NA
d_call: TRBD2
cdr3_nt: TGTGCCAGCTCACCTGGTATGGCGGGAGCGAGTTACAATGAGCAGTTCTTC
cdr3_aa: CASSPGMAGASYNEQFF

j_call: TRBJ2-7
v_call: TRBV28
cdr3_length: 17
clone_size: NA
d_call: TRBD2
cdr3_nt: TGTGCCAGCAGTTCCGGACTAGCGGGAGGGAGCTCCTACGAGCAGTACTTC
cdr3_aa: CASSSGLAGGSSYEQYF

j_call: TRBJ1-3
v_call: TRBV28
cdr3_length: 14
clone_size: NA
d_call: NA
cdr3_nt: TGTGCCAGCAGTTTTAGAGGGGACGGAAACACCATATATTTT
cdr3_aa: CASSFRGDGNTIYF

j_call: TRBJ2-2
v_call: TRBV7-2
cdr3_length: 18
clone_size: NA
d_call: TRBD2
cdr3_nt: TGTGCCAGCAGCTTTAGAATCGGACTAGCGGGAGGAATCGGGGAGCTGTTTTTT
cdr3_aa: CASSFRIGLAGGIGELFF

j_call: TRBJ2-7
v_call: TRBV19
cdr3_length: 14
clone_size: NA
d_call: TRBD1
cdr3_nt: TGTGCCAGTACCCCCGGGGACAGCGTTTACGAGCAGTACTTC
cdr3_aa: CASTPGDSVYEQYF

j_call: TRBJ2-1
v_call: TRBV5-5
cdr3_length: 13
clone_size: NA
d_call: TRBD1
cdr3_nt: TGTGCCAGCAGCTTGGTGGCGGACAGGACGCAGTTCTTC
cdr3_aa: CASSLVADRTQFF

j_call: TRBJ1-1
v_call: TRBV15
cdr3_length: 13
clone_size: NA
d_call: TRBD1
cdr3_nt: TGTGCCACCAGCCAGGGGGCGATCACTGAAGCTTTCTTT
cdr3_aa: CATSQGAITEAFF

j_call: TRBJ2-2
v_call: TRBV11-3
cdr3_length: 17
clone_size: NA
d_call: TRBD2
cdr3_nt: TGTGCCAGCAGCTTAGGACTAGCGGGAGGTATCACCGGGGAGCTGTTTTTT
cdr3_aa: CASSLGLAGGITGELFF

j_call: TRBJ1-1
v_call: TRBV27
cdr3_length: 11
clone_size: NA
d_call: NA
cdr3_nt: TGTGCCAGCAGTTTAGGGCCTAGGGCTTTCTTT
cdr3_aa: CASSLGPRAFF

j_call: TRBJ2-7
v_call: TRBV5-7
cdr3_length: 15
clone_size: NA
d_call: NA
cdr3_nt: TGTGCCAGCAGCCAACCGGGGCCCCCGGGACCTGAGCAGTACTTC
cdr3_aa: CASSQPGPPGPEQYF

j_call: TRBJ2-7
v_call: TRBV5-6
cdr3_length: 16
clone_size: NA
d_call: TRBD2
cdr3_nt: TGTGCCAGCAGCTGGGAGCGGGGCCTAGATATCTACGAGCAGTACTTC
cdr3_aa: CASSWERGLDIYEQYF

j_call: TRBJ1-1
v_call: TRBV19
cdr3_length: 16
clone_size: NA
d_call: TRBD1
cdr3_nt: TGTACCAGTAGTGGGGACAGGGGAGGAGGTAGCACTGAAGCTTTCTTT
cdr3_aa: CTSSGDRGGGSTEAFF

j_call: TRBJ2-2
v_call: TRBV5-1
cdr3_length: 11
clone_size: NA
d_call: NA
cdr3_nt: TGCGCCAGCGCCGAGGGTGGGGAGCTGTTTTTT
cdr3_aa: CASAEGGELFF

j_call: TRBJ1-4
v_call: TRBV6-5
cdr3_length: 13
clone_size: once
d_call: NA
cdr3_nt: TGTGCCAGCAGTTATAGGGGAGGTGAAAAACTGTTTTTT
cdr3_aa: CASSYRGGEKLFF

j_call: TRBJ2-7
v_call: TRBV19
cdr3_length: 13
clone_size: NA
d_call: NA
cdr3_nt: TGTGCCAGTAAGGGCAGGGCGCTGGGCGAGCAGTACTTC
cdr3_aa: CASKGRALGEQYF

j_call: TRBJ1-2
v_call: TRBV29-1
cdr3_length: 16
clone_size: NA
d_call: NA
cdr3_nt: TGCAGCGTTGAGCTGGGAATGAATAACTTAGGCTATGGCTACACCTTC
cdr3_aa: CSVELGMNNLGYGYTF

j_call: TRBJ1-1
v_call: TRBV18
cdr3_length: 14
clone_size: NA
d_call: NA
cdr3_nt: TGTGCCAGCTCACCACAGGGGGGGAACACTGAAGCTTTCTTT
cdr3_aa: CASSPQGGNTEAFF

j_call: TRBJ1-3
v_call: TRBV5-5
cdr3_length: 16
clone_size: NA
d_call: TRBD1
cdr3_nt: TGTGCCAGCGGCTACCGGGACAGCGGGACTGGAAACACCATATATTTT
cdr3_aa: CASGYRDSGTGNTIYF

j_call: TRBJ1-1
v_call: TRBV5-1
cdr3_length: 13
clone_size: NA
d_call: NA
cdr3_nt: TGCGCCAGCGCCCAGGGCCGAGGCACTGAAGCTTTCTTT
cdr3_aa: CASAQGRGTEAFF

j_call: TRBJ2-7
v_call: TRBV4-2
cdr3_length: 18
clone_size: NA
d_call: TRBD2
cdr3_nt: TGTGCCAGCAGCCGCTCATCGACTAGCGGGGGTAGCTCCTACGAGCAGTACTTC
cdr3_aa: CASSRSSTSGGSSYEQYF

j_call: TRBJ1-5
v_call: TRBV28
cdr3_length: 14
clone_size: NA
d_call: NA
cdr3_nt: TGTGCCAGCAGTGGAGGGGGGCAAAATCAGCCCCAGCATTTT
cdr3_aa: CASSGGGQNQPQHF

j_call: TRBJ2-7
v_call: TRBV11-3
cdr3_length: 14
clone_size: NA
d_call: TRBD2
cdr3_nt: TGTGCCAGCAAGAAGGGAGGGCCGGACGACGAGCAGTACTTC
cdr3_aa: CASKKGGPDDEQYF

j_call: TRBJ2-3
v_call: TRBV9
cdr3_length: 17
clone_size: NA
d_call: TRBD1
cdr3_nt: TGTGCCAGCAGCGTAGTAGCGACAGGGGGGGTTGCAGATACGCAGTATTTT
cdr3_aa: CASSVVATGGVADTQYF

j_call: TRBJ2-1
v_call: TRBV28
cdr3_length: 14
clone_size: NA
d_call: NA
cdr3_nt: TGTGCCAGCAGTTTAAATCAGGGATTGAATGAGCAGTTCTTC
cdr3_aa: CASSLNQGLNEQFF

j_call: TRBJ2-3
v_call: TRBV10-1
cdr3_length: 16
clone_size: NA
d_call: NA
cdr3_nt: TGCGCCAGCAGTGAGAGCCCCAGGGTGGAGACAGATACGCAGTATTTT
cdr3_aa: CASSESPRVETDTQYF

j_call: TRBJ1-5
v_call: TRBV28
cdr3_length: 16
clone_size: once
d_call: TRBD1
cdr3_nt: TGTGCCAGCAGCGGGACAGGCGGCCTTAGCAATCAGCCCCAGCATTTT
cdr3_aa: CASSGTGGLSNQPQHF

j_call: TRBJ2-6
v_call: TRBV11-2
cdr3_length: 16
clone_size: NA
d_call: NA
cdr3_nt: TGTGCCAGCAGTCCATACAGTGGCTCTGGGGCCAACGTCCTGACTTTC
cdr3_aa: CASSPYSGSGANVLTF

j_call: TRBJ1-2
v_call: TRBV10-3
cdr3_length: 13
clone_size: once
d_call: TRBD1
cdr3_nt: TGTGCCATCAGTAGGGACAGGGACTATGGCTACACCTTC
cdr3_aa: CAISRDRDYGYTF

j_call: TRBJ1-3
v_call: TRBV10-3
cdr3_length: 16
clone_size: NA
d_call: TRBD1
cdr3_nt: TGTGCCATCAGTGCGAGTGGAGGGGGCCATGGAAACACCATATATTTT
cdr3_aa: CAISASGGGHGNTIYF